One sample yielded the 29 T cell receptor beta chains listed below, sequenced in a study of blood T cell repertoires in COVID-19. Clones were sequenced by immunoSEQ multiplex PCR, and TCRdb holds only the in-frame ones, with some missing. The sample includes 150,000 to 200,000 clones, roughly 94% seen only once; the top ten take roughly 0.76%. Input material: peripheral blood. These receptors originate from a man in his thirties or forties with COVID-19, enrolled during active disease.

For this clone: Other DNA sequences in the sample encode the same CDR3. The gene calls are TRBV3-1 (or the pseudogene TRBV3-2) and TRBJ1-1; D not resolved. Germline V gene sequence: CDR1 LGHDT, CDR2 YNNKEL (reference sequence). CDR3 length: 12 residues. V lost 1 base and J 5 bases, leaving 5 bases between the germline ends. In nucleotides, the CDR3 is TGTGCCAGCAGCCAAGGCGGGACTGAAGCTTTCTTT. Residues: CASSQGGTEAFF.

The chain has TRBV9 and TRBJ1-3, with a tentative D call TRBD1 (5 bases). With 0 bases removed from V and 0 bases from J, the gap between germline ends came to 7 bases. Germline V gene sequence: CDR1 SGDLS, CDR2 YYNGEE. The CDR3 consists of 15 residues. CDR3 sequence (DNA): TGTGCCAGCAGCGTAGGGGGCAGCTCTGGAAACACCATATATTTT. Amino acid sequence: CASSVGGSSGNTIYF.

V usage is TRBV10-1 and J usage is TRBJ2-3, with D unclear. Per the germline V gene, CDR1 is WNHNN and CDR2 is SYGVQD (reference sequence). The V gene lost 2 bases and the J gene lost 4 bases, with 7 bases spanning the gap. The CDR3 length is 13 residues. CDR3 residues: CASSEPPADTQYF. The CDR3 coding sequence is TGCGCCAGCAGTGAGCCTCCAGCAGATACGCAGTATTTT.

V is TRBV4-2 and J is TRBJ1-3, with D unclear. The CDR3 has 12 amino acids. V shed 7 bases and J shed 8 bases, with 12 bases lying between them. In germline, CDR1 is LGHNA, CDR2 YNFKEQ. CDR3 amino acids: CASTGLEDTIYF. The CDR3 bases are TGTGCCAGCACCGGGTTGGAGGACACCATATATTTT.

The V and J genes are TRBV10-3 and TRBJ1-2, with 12 bases aligning to TRBD1. In germline, CDR1 is ENHRY, CDR2 SYGVKD. V lost 3 bases and J lost 5; bases outside the gene matches: 4. This CDR3 contains 15 residues. CDR3 bases: TGTGCCATCAGTGAAGGGACAGGGGGCGCTTATGGCTACACCTTC. Its translation: CAISEGTGGAYGYTF.

J is TRBJ1-2 and V is TRBV12-5; possibly TRBD1 for D (6 bases). V was pared by 1 base and J by 7 bases, with 16 bases between. The germline V gene encodes CDR1 LGHNT and CDR2 FRNRAP. The CDR3 totals 15 residues. Here the CDR3 DNA reads TGTGCTAGTGGTTTGGCGGGACACGGAACCTCTGGCTACACCTTC. Translation: CASGLAGHGTSGYTF.

V usage is TRBV9 and J usage is TRBJ1-1, with D possibly TRBD1 on 5 matching bases. The CDR3 loop spans 14 amino acids. Deletions cut 2 bases from V and 3 bases from J, with 11 bases between. CDR1 and CDR2 from the germline V gene are SGDLS and YYNGEE. In DNA, the CDR3 is TGTGCCAGCAGCGTCGGGGGTACGGACACTGAAGCTTTCTTT. This codes for CASSVGGTDTEAFF.

The rearrangement links TRBV23-1 to TRBJ2-5, with D maybe TRBD2 (7 bases). TRBV23-1 is identified as an open reading frame with a role that is uncertain. Trimming cost V 0 bases and J 1 base, with 24 bases left between them. There are 20 residues in the CDR3. CDR3 sequence: CASSQSGGPPYGGGQETQYF. Here the CDR3 DNA reads TGCGCCAGCAGTCAATCAGGGGGACCCCCTTATGGGGGGGGCCAAGAGACCCAGTACTTC.

The rearrangement joins TRBV15 to TRBJ1-2; D is unclear. V was clipped by 1 base and J by 10 bases, with 10 bases between them. The CDR3 spans 12 residues. Germline V gene data show CDR1 as LNHNV and CDR2 as YYDKDF (reference sequence). The CDR3 DNA follows: TGTGCCACCAGCAGAGTGAGGCAAGCCTACACCTTC. Translating gives CATSRVRQAYTF.

The chain couples TRBV5-4 to TRBJ1-1; the match to TRBD1 covers 11 bases. The trim removed 0 bases at V and 3 bases at J, leaving 1 base unmatched. Germline V gene lookup returns CDR1 SGHNT and CDR2 YYREEE (reference sequence). The CDR3 totals 15 residues. The CDR3 DNA reads as TGTGCCAGCAGCTTGGGGGACAGGGGGTACACTGAAGCTTTCTTT. It specifies CASSLGDRGYTEAFF.

The chain recombines TRBV3-1 (or the pseudogene TRBV3-2) with TRBJ2-2; 8 positions match TRBD2. The germline CDR1 and CDR2 sequences are LGHDT and YNNKEL (reference sequence). Trimming at V came to 7 bases and at J to 6 bases, leaving 10 bases not matched to a gene. This CDR3 is 15 amino acids long. CDR3 sequence: CASTPRGAKSGELFF. The DNA for the CDR3 is TGTGCCAGCACTCCGCGGGGGGCTAAGTCCGGGGAGCTGTTTTTT.

The V gene is TRBV28, the J gene TRBJ1-6; 11 nucleotides align to TRBD1. CDR1 is MDHEN, CDR2 SYDVKM, per germline. CDR3 length: 16 amino acids. The J segment lost 10 bases and the V segment lost 6 bases, leaving 11 bases of the junction unmatched. This chain's CDR3 is CASRPTPGQGGSPLHF. Written as DNA, the CDR3 is TGTGCCAGCAGACCCACCCCGGGACAGGGGGGGTCACCCCTCCACTTT.

The gene calls are TRBV19 and TRBJ2-1; D possibly corresponds to TRBD1 (5 bases). Germline V gene data show CDR1 as LNHDA and CDR2 as SQIVND (reference sequence). Trimming removed 7 bases at V and 3 bases at J, with 10 bases between. This CDR3 spans 13 amino acids. CDR3 sequence: CASTPDSYNEQFF. The DNA of the CDR3 is TGTGCCAGTACCCCCGACAGCTACAATGAGCAGTTCTTC.

This chain uses TRBV4-1 with TRBJ1-4, with TRBD1 as a possible D gene (6 bases). Trimming shortened V by 4 bases and J by 3 bases, and 21 bases separated the two germline ends. The CDR3 runs 18 residues. Looked up from germline, CDR1 is MGHRA and CDR2 is YSYEKL. The CDR3 sequence: CASSLTGRGVNPNEKLFF. Written as DNA, the CDR3 is TGCGCCAGCAGCCTGACGGGCAGGGGAGTAAATCCTAATGAAAAACTGTTTTTT.

The J gene is TRBJ1-1, the V gene TRBV19, with a tentative D call TRBD1 (6 bases). Germline values: CDR1 LNHDA, CDR2 SQIVND (reference sequence). This CDR3 comprises 14 residues. V dropped 5 bases and J dropped 1 base, with 11 bases sitting between them. CDR3 region: CASSWGRENTEAFF. CDR3 coding DNA: TGTGCCAGTAGTTGGGGGCGAGAGAACACTGAAGCTTTCTTT.

This rearrangement joins TRBV12-2 to TRBJ1-2; TRBD1, as called in the table, went unchecked against the DNA. TRBV12-2 is a pseudogene. This CDR3 spans 15 amino acids. The CDR3 DNA sequence: TGTGCAAGTCGCTTACCCCTACAGACGAACTATGGCTACACCTTC. It specifies CASRLPLQTNYGYTF.

This CDR3 reads CASKARAGGNNEQFF. CDR3 coding DNA: TGTGCCAGTAAAGCACGAGCGGGGGGGAACAATGAGCAGTTCTTC. The chain carries TRBV19 and TRBJ2-1; 10 bases line up with TRBD2. V shed 7 bases, J shed 5 bases, and the junction held 8 bases outside the gene matches. Germline-derived CDR1 and CDR2 are LNHDA and SQIVND (reference sequence). The CDR3 has 15 amino acids.

The V and J genes are TRBV5-6 and TRBJ2-7; maybe TRBD1 (5 bases). V was pared by 7 bases and J by 4 bases, with 12 bases between. CDR1 and CDR2 (germline): SGHDT, YYEEEE. This CDR3 is 12 amino acids long. The CDR3 loop is CASSNYRYEQYF. DNA of the CDR3: TGTGCCAGCTCTAACTACAGGTACGAGCAGTACTTC.

This chain connects TRBV19 to TRBJ2-3; the D gene is possibly TRBD1 (6 bases). V was trimmed by 6 bases and J by 4 bases, leaving 17 bases between them. The germline CDR1 and CDR2 sequences are LNHDA and SQIVND (reference sequence). CDR3 size: 15 residues. The CDR3 sequence: CASRGAGSGADTQYF. DNA for the CDR3: TGTGCCAGTAGGGGGGCAGGCAGCGGTGCAGATACGCAGTATTTT.

The chain employs TRBV6-5 and TRBJ1-1, with 7 bases fitting TRBD1. In germline, CDR1 is MNHEY, CDR2 SVGAGI. V was clipped by 7 bases and J by 6 bases; unmatched bases: 8. CDR3 length equals 13 residues. The CDR3 protein is CASKVGTDSEAFF. As DNA, the CDR3 is TGTGCCAGCAAGGTGGGGACAGACTCTGAAGCTTTCTTT.

The chain carries TRBV7-9 and TRBJ2-2, with 7 bases aligning to TRBD1. This CDR3 contains 16 residues. The ends lost 4 bases at V and 0 bases at J; junction bases unmatched: 5. Germline V CDR1 and CDR2: SEHNR, FQNEAQ (reference sequence). The CDR3 DNA follows: TGTGCCAGCAGCTCCCTGCAGGGGGCGAACACCGGGGAGCTGTTTTTT. This codes for CASSSLQGANTGELFF.

CDR3 residues: CASSPRGNSYNEQFF. In DNA form, the CDR3 reads TGTGCCAGCTCACCGCGGGGGAACTCCTACAATGAGCAGTTCTTC. The genes are TRBV18 and TRBJ2-1, with 7 bases lining up with TRBD2. The CDR3 covers 15 residues. With V trimmed by 3 bases and J by 0 bases, 2 bases remained unmatched. CDR1 is KGHSH, CDR2 LQKENI, per germline.

This chain uses TRBV2 with TRBJ1-5, with D maybe TRBD1 (6 bases). CDR1 is SNHLY and CDR2 is FYNNEI in the germline V gene. The CDR3 covers 16 residues. The ends were cut back, 6 bases at V and 0 bases at J, with 15 bases in the middle. CDR3 bases: TGTGCCAGCAGACCCGGGACAACTTATAGCAATCAGCCCCAGCATTTT. It encodes CASRPGTTYSNQPQHF.

The V gene is TRBV3-1 (or the pseudogene TRBV3-2), the J gene TRBJ1-6; D perhaps matches TRBD1 (5 bases). The CDR3 has 15 residues. Trimming pared 1 base from V and 4 bases from J, leaving 8 bases between. Germline V gives CDR1 LGHDT, CDR2 YNNKEL (reference sequence). CDR3 DNA sequence: TGTGCCAGCAGCCAAGGCGGGACTTATAATTCACCCCTCCACTTT. Translation gives CASSQGGTYNSPLHF.

V is TRBV7-7 and J is TRBJ2-2; 12 bases map to TRBD1. CDR1 SSHAT and CDR2 FNYEAQ come from the germline V gene (reference sequence). The CDR3 consists of 15 residues. The trim removed 5 bases at V and 6 bases at J, leaving 4 bases unmatched. This CDR3 is CASSKGQGAAGELFF. CDR3 in DNA: TGTGCCAGCAGCAAGGGACAGGGGGCGGCCGGGGAGCTGTTTTTT.

This clone was seen only once. The chain recombines TRBV2 with TRBJ2-3; 11 bases line up with TRBD2. V shed 6 bases and J 6 bases; nucleotides not matched to a gene: 8. The CDR3 consists of 15 residues. The V gene's germline CDR1 is SNHLY and CDR2 FYNNEI. The CDR3 coding sequence is TGTGCCAGCAGACAACTAGCGGGGGTATCTGATACGCAGTATTTT. Amino acid sequence: CASRQLAGVSDTQYF.

J is TRBJ2-2 and V is TRBV5-4, with 11 bases that match TRBD2. V lost 2 bases to trimming and J lost 0 bases; unmatched junction nucleotides: 12. The CDR3 has 20 residues. Germline assignment: CDR1 SGHNT and CDR2 YYREEE (reference sequence). The CDR3 spells CASSLRIASGGLSNTGELFF. The CDR3 coding sequence is TGTGCCAGCAGCTTAAGGATAGCTAGCGGGGGGCTATCGAACACCGGGGAGCTGTTTTTT. The full variable domain, completed using reference TRBV5-4 and TRBJ2-2, is ETGVTQSPTHLIKTRGQQVTLRCSSQSGHNTVSWYQQALGQGPQFIFQYYREEENGRGNFPPRFSGLQFPNYSSELNVNALELDDSALYLCASSLRIASGGLSNTGELFFGEGSRLTVL.

The chain carries TRBV4-2 and TRBJ2-1; tentatively, D is TRBD2 (5 bases). The germline V and J ends were trimmed by 1 base and 5 bases, with 9 bases remaining between them. CDR3 length: 14 residues. CDR1 LGHNA and CDR2 YNFKEQ come from the germline V gene. The CDR3 spells CASSQGGGNNEQFF. As DNA, the CDR3 is TGTGCCAGCAGCCAAGGTGGAGGTAACAATGAGCAGTTCTTC.

The V and J genes are TRBV7-3 and TRBJ2-1, with 10 positions matching TRBD2. After removal of 5 bases from V and 6 bases from J, the junction contained 4 bases not matched to a gene. Per germline, CDR1 SGHTA and CDR2 FQGTGA. CDR3 length: 14 residues. The CDR3 loop is CASSLSSGGNEQFF. The CDR3 DNA follows: TGTGCCAGCAGCCTGTCTAGCGGGGGCAATGAGCAGTTCTTC.